There are many counts of the clone carrying this TCR beta chain. Its specificity is not known. Criteria for exclusion of patients were uncontrolled infection, other autoimmune disease, pregnancy or lactation. The PBMCs had their origin in around 10 ml of fresh peripheral blood. The data derive from a study of T cells in Graves' hyperthyroidism and ophthalmopathy. For the study at large: Peripheral blood sampling occurred at initial diagnosis, before any treatment.

TCR beta CDR3 region amplification was performed from RNA transcripts. HTBI primers drove first-round RT-PCR of the TCR CDR3. Each CDR3 protein is one row after TCRdb ran MiXCR on the multiplex PCR reads. The sample contains approximately 600,000 distinct CDR3 sequences, roughly 14% of which appear only once. V was cut by 6 bases and J by 5 bases, with 10 bases left in between. The CDR3 length is 11 residues. The germline gives CDR1 DFQATT, CDR2 SNEGSKA (reference sequence). Study observations and caveats: The majority of expanded thyroid clonotypes above 0.001 also appeared in blood.

This chain connects TRBV20-1 to TRBJ1-2; D is uncertain. This receptor was obtained from a woman between 40 and 55 years old with Graves' ophthalmopathy. Sequencing input: blood. The CDR3 sequence is CSATDGYGYTF. Written as DNA, the CDR3 is TGCAGTGCCACGGACGGGTATGGCTACACCTTC.